These 21 T cell receptor beta chains originate from one sample sequenced in a study of cytomegalovirus exposure and HLA in healthy donors. Repertoires were generated with immunoSEQ multiplex PCR, while TCRdb's copy carries only in-frame clones and drops some. Here the sample spans more than 150,000 clones, around 89% being singletons. Sequences were obtained from PBMCs. The receptor source for this set is a young man in good health and CMV-seronegative.

This chain uses TRBV29-1 with TRBJ2-3; TRBD2 is a possible D gene (7 bases). Germline CDR1 and CDR2: SQVTM and ANQGSEA. This CDR3 is 12 amino acids long. Trimming removed 7 bases from V and 4 bases from J, with 12 bases in between. This CDR3 reads CSARGGSDTQYF. DNA of the CDR3: TGCAGCGCTAGGGGGGGCTCAGATACGCAGTATTTT.

V and J are TRBV6-1 and TRBJ1-5, with 7 positions matching TRBD1. This CDR3 is built from 15 residues. Per the germline V gene, CDR1 is MNHNS and CDR2 is SASEGT. Trimming at V came to 2 bases and at J to 6 bases, leaving 7 bases not matched to a gene. The CDR3: CASSEPPGGGQPQHF. CDR3 bases: TGTGCCAGCAGTGAACCTCCAGGGGGAGGTCAGCCCCAGCATTTT.

This chain uses TRBV5-8 with TRBJ1-2, with D unclear. V lost 4 bases, J lost 8 bases, and 27 bases lay in between. The CDR3 consists of 17 residues. Germline CDR1 and CDR2: SGHTS and YDEGEE. CDR3 protein: CASSSRPDYSTLSGYTF. CDR3 DNA: TGTGCCAGCAGCAGTCGCCCGGACTATTCGACTTTAAGCGGCTACACCTTC.

This chain uses TRBV14 with TRBJ1-1; 7 bases match TRBD1. Germline CDR1 SGHDN, CDR2 FVKESK. Trimming took 2 bases from V and 10 from J; bases not matched to a gene: 7. The CDR3 spans 13 residues. CDR3 bases: TGTGCCAGCAGCCAAATAAGACAGGGTCCAGCTTTCTTT. It translates to CASSQIRQGPAFF.

The V and J genes are TRBV28 and TRBJ2-5; 11 bases map to TRBD2. J was trimmed by 4 bases and V by 6 bases; bases with no gene match: 7. The CDR3 sequence is 15 residues long. From germline, CDR1 is MDHEN and CDR2 SYDVKM. Written as DNA, the CDR3 is TGTGCCAGCAGGGGGACTAGCGGAGGCGTAGAGACCCAGTACTTC. Encoded protein: CASRGTSGGVETQYF.

The rearrangement links TRBV29-1 to TRBJ2-1; perhaps TRBD1 as D (5 bases). Trimming removed 3 bases at V and 10 bases at J, with 13 bases between. This CDR3 region has 12 residues. CDR1 and CDR2 from the germline V gene are SQVTM and ANQGSEA. The CDR3 region has the DNA TGCAGCGTTGAGAGGCAGGGCTGGGAGCAGTTCTTC. Its protein product is CSVERQGWEQFF.

This chain connects TRBV27 to TRBJ1-2; D is unclear. Trimming pared 5 bases from V and 5 bases from J, leaving 12 bases between. The CDR3 spans 13 residues. Germline-derived CDR1 and CDR2 are MNHEY and SMNVEV (reference sequence). DNA of the CDR3: TGTGCCAGCAGTCCAAGTTCGGGGTATGGCTACACCTTC. Amino acid sequence: CASSPSSGYGYTF.

The chain carries TRBV12-2 and TRBJ1-4; TRBD1 reflects the table's D call only, with no check against the DNA. TRBV12-2 is labeled a pseudogene. The CDR3 contains 15 residues. The CDR3 DNA reads TGTGCAAGTCGCTTATTCCAGGGGATTAATGAAAAACTGTTTTTT. It yields the protein CASRLFQGINEKLFF.

The chain combines TRBV30 with TRBJ2-5; 7 bases align to TRBD2. Germline assignment: CDR1 GTSNPN and CDR2 SVGIG (reference sequence). The V gene end was trimmed by 4 bases and the J gene end by 4 bases; junction bases not matched to a gene: 6. This CDR3 has 13 amino acids. CDR3 loop: CAWTRGVGETQYF. In DNA, the CDR3 is TGTGCCTGGACACGGGGGGTCGGAGAGACCCAGTACTTC.

The chain employs TRBV7-9 and TRBJ1-2, with a weak D call TRBD1 (6 bases). Deletions cut 2 bases from V and 4 bases from J, with 11 bases between. Per germline, CDR1 SEHNR and CDR2 FQNEAQ (reference sequence). The CDR3 has 14 residues. In nucleotides, the CDR3 is TGTGCCAGCAGCTTATCGAGGGACACCTATGGCTACACCTTC. Amino acid sequence: CASSLSRDTYGYTF.

The chain combines TRBV5-1 with TRBJ2-1, with 10 bases fitting TRBD1. Germline trimming cut 4 bases from V and 2 bases from J; bases unmatched to any gene: 3. The length of the CDR3 is 15 residues. Germline-derived CDR1 and CDR2 are SGHRS and YFSETQ. CDR3 DNA sequence: TGCGCCAGCAGCGGCGGGACAGGGGCCTACAATGAGCAGTTCTTC. It is translated as CASSGGTGAYNEQFF.

The chain has TRBV7-2 and TRBJ1-3; unclear D gene. There are 14 residues in the CDR3. V lost 5 bases and J 3 bases, leaving 11 bases between the germline ends. Germline values: CDR1 SGHTA, CDR2 FQGNSA. The chain's CDR3 is CASSQWEFGNTIYF. The CDR3, as DNA: TGTGCCAGCAGCCAATGGGAGTTTGGAAACACCATATATTTT.

The rearrangement joins TRBV5-1 to TRBJ2-1, with 7 bases matching TRBD1. The CDR3 has 15 residues. The V gene's germline CDR1 is SGHRS and CDR2 YFSETQ. V shed 3 bases, J shed 8 bases, and the junction held 11 bases outside the gene matches. CDR3 in DNA: TGCGCCAGCAGCTCGACCAGGGGGTGGGGCGATGAGCAGTTCTTC. This sequence encodes CASSSTRGWGDEQFF. The full variable domain, completed using reference TRBV5-1 and TRBJ2-1, is KAGVTQTPRYLIKTRGQQVTLSCSPISGHRSVSWYQQTPGQGLQFLFEYFSETQRNKGNFPGRFSGRQFSNSRSEMNVSTLELGDSALYLCASSSTRGWGDEQFFGPGTRLTVL.

The chain couples TRBV28 to TRBJ2-1, with 8 positions matching TRBD2. V lost 7 bases and J lost 6; bases outside the gene matches: 2. This CDR3 is built from 12 residues. CDR1 is MDHEN, CDR2 SYDVKM, per germline. The CDR3 loop reads CASTGTSNEQFF. For the CDR3, the DNA is TGTGCCAGCACCGGGACTAGCAATGAGCAGTTCTTC.

V is TRBV4-1 and J is TRBJ1-1; no definite D call. The CDR3 has 15 amino acids. V shed 4 bases and J shed 0 bases, with 12 bases lying between them. The germline V gene has CDR1 MGHRA and CDR2 YSYEKL. The CDR3 nucleotides are TGCGCCAGCAGCCTCGACGGGTACATGAACACTGAAGCTTTCTTT. Translated, it gives CASSLDGYMNTEAFF.

For the CDR3, the DNA is TGCAGCGTAGACACGTTCCCGAGCCGCGGGAGAATTTCCGAGCAGTACTTC. Protein sequence: CSVDTFPSRGRISEQYF. J is TRBJ2-7 and V is TRBV29-1; 7 bases match TRBD2. This CDR3 contains 17 residues. Germline values: CDR1 SQVTM, CDR2 ANQGSEA. V was pared by 6 bases and J by 6 bases, with 23 bases of the junction left unmatched.

This sequence joins TRBV4-1 and TRBJ1-4; D is possibly TRBD1 (6 bases). The ends were cut back, 1 base at V and 8 bases at J, with 14 bases in the middle. This CDR3 has 15 amino acids. CDR1 MGHRA and CDR2 YSYEKL come from the germline V gene. The CDR3 sequence: CASSQVGGAGEKLFF. Here the CDR3 DNA reads TGCGCCAGCAGCCAAGTGGGGGGGGCGGGAGAAAAACTGTTTTTT.

This clone was picked up a small number of times. This rearrangement joins TRBV23-1 to TRBJ1-2; the D gene is possibly TRBD1 (5 bases). TRBV23-1 is assigned to the ORF class and has an uncertain function. V was pared by 3 bases and J by 5 bases, with 13 bases between. The CDR3 has 14 amino acids. As DNA, the CDR3 is TGCGCCAGCAGTCAGGGGGGACGGTGGTATGGCTACACCTTC. This gives the protein CASSQGGRWYGYTF.

In its sample, this clone was seen once. This sequence joins TRBV6-1 and TRBJ1-2, with no clear D. Germline values: CDR1 MNHNS, CDR2 SASEGT. The CDR3 totals 14 residues. V lost 8 bases and J 0 bases, leaving 13 bases between the germline ends. CDR3 nucleotides: TGTGCCAGCGGTCTCACGGGTTCTAACTATGGCTACACCTTC. Translated: CASGLTGSNYGYTF.

The rearrangement joins TRBV5-4 to TRBJ2-7; 7 positions match TRBD1. Germline V gene sequence: CDR1 SGHNT, CDR2 YYREEE (reference sequence). V shed 2 bases, J shed 2 bases, and the junction held 4 bases outside the gene matches. The CDR3 extends over 14 amino acids. This CDR3 reads CASSFSQGAYEQYF. CDR3 sequence (DNA): TGTGCCAGCAGCTTCAGTCAGGGGGCCTACGAGCAGTACTTC. Full variable domain (missing parts from reference TRBV5-4 and TRBJ2-7): ETGVTQSPTHLIKTRGQQVTLRCSSQSGHNTVSWYQQALGQGPQFIFQYYREEENGRGNFPPRFSGLQFPNYSSELNVNALELDDSALYLCASSFSQGAYEQYFGPGTRLTVT.

The CDR3 DNA follows: TGTGCCAGCAGTGAAGATATAGAAGCCTACGAGCAGTACTTC. Its translation: CASSEDIEAYEQYF. The chain joins TRBV2 to TRBJ2-7; D gene uncertain. This CDR3 comprises 14 residues. Trimming shortened V by 1 base and J by 2 bases, and 9 bases separated the two germline ends. The germline V gene encodes CDR1 SNHLY and CDR2 FYNNEI. Variable domain in full (rest from reference TRBV2 and TRBJ2-7): EPEVTQTPSHQVTQMGQEVILRCVPISNHLYFYWYRQILGQKVEFLVSFYNNEISEKSEIFDDQFSVERPDGSNFTLKIRSTKLEDSAMYFCASSEDIEAYEQYFGPGTRLTVT.